This entry features one TCR beta chain sequence. This clonotype has ten or more counts. Its target antigen remains unknown. Base qualities are not at hand, and no much larger clone is one base apart. In the germline V gene, CDR1 corresponds to SGHAT and CDR2 to FQNNGV. V is reduced by 3 bases and J by 0 bases, leaving a spacing of 13 bases between them. Taken from cysteine to phenylalanine, the CDR3 has 16 residues. Of all the DNA, just the CDR3 is kept, 48 bases in frame from base 1. These data come from a study of T cells in Graves' hyperthyroidism and ophthalmopathy (dated by TCRdb to the late 2010s). In terms of the full investigation: Peripheral blood samples were taken at the time of initial diagnosis, prior to any treatment. Whether ophthalmopathy could be predicted prospectively was tested in an independent validation cohort made up of under 20 hyperthyroidism patients plus 17 patients who later progressed to ophthalmopathy. TCR V-J signatures able to tell the groups apart were searched for in a discovery cohort of around 95 patients, of whom fewer than 45 had Graves' ophthalmopathy and around 58 had stable Graves' hyperthyroidism. After blood sampling, hyperthyroidism patients were treated with methimazole at a starting dose of 30 mg daily, and ophthalmopathy patients were treated with high-dose intravenous methylprednisolone. The paper reports TCR Vbeta CDR3 sequencing of some 140 peripheral blood samples: under 45 ophthalmopathy, approximately 74 hyperthyroidism and roughly 17 progressor patients. The study also compared thyroid tissue and blood T-cell repertoires from five or six Graves' hyperthyroidism patients. The 90 or so discovery patients were randomly split 7:3 into training and test sets. The paper as a whole reports these results and caveats: A 13 V-J signature model separated ophthalmopathy from stable hyperthyroidism, with about 90% sensitivity and just under 84% specificity in cross-validation and 80%/75% in testing. In validation, the model predicted progression to ophthalmopathy a median of roughly six months before onset, with over 55% sensitivity and roughly 72% specificity. Blood samples also contained most of the expanded thyroid clonotypes (frequency above 0.001), which suggests that blood repertoires may reflect thyroid immune responses. Sample size was not statistically predetermined, and investigators were not blinded to group allocation.

The TCR beta CDR3 regions were amplified from the RNA transcripts. The TCR CDR3 was subjected to a first round of RT-PCR using the HTBI primer set and the Qiagen OneStep RT-PCR kit. A second multiplex PCR round built the libraries, followed by size selection and purification. Libraries were sequenced paired-end with 100 bp reads on an Illumina HiSeq2000. Per the source publication's procedure: Raw data were processed with SOAPnuke, discarding reads with adapters, uncalled bases, mean Phred below 15, or no exact constant-primer or identifier match. High-quality paired reads were merged using COPE v1.2.5, and each unique nucleotide sequence was defined as a clonotype. MiTCR v1.1 was used to align the clonotypes against IMGT TRBV, TRBD and TRBJ reference segments. Analysis was restricted to V-J combinations with a frequency above 0.0001, which covered roughly 99% of repertoires. A TCS score was defined as the ratio of F50 (clonal expansion) to E x V (chaos), with BLOSUM62-based TCRdist applied between CDR3 peptides within each V-J. Welch's t-statistics and random forest reduced several hundred V-J features to 13, which were used in a naive Bayes classifier (R e1071). TCRdb passed the public sequencing reads through fastp at Q25 and MiXCR, retaining productive beta sequences. Rows are combined by CDR3 protein, so each entry shows the most common genes and DNA. The V and J calls follow TCRdb's processing rather than the paper's. The sample yields about 200,000 distinct CDR3 sequences; around 17% were counted once. Of the sample, about 48% is held by the ten largest clones.

A patient counted as having stable Graves' hyperthyroidism if no progression to ophthalmopathy occurred over 18 months of follow-up. Hyperthyroidism patients were aged 18 to 65 years and newly diagnosed, with disease duration of less than 2 months. Patients with uncontrolled infections, other autoimmune diseases, pregnancy or lactation were excluded. Clinical symptoms, serum thyroxine and TRAb, thyroid ultrasound, and orbital computed tomography formed the basis for the diagnoses. PBMCs were separated from approximately 10 ml of fresh peripheral blood using Ficoll-Paque density gradient centrifugation. Total RNA was extracted with Trizol reagent, and quality was checked on an Agilent 2100 Bioanalyzer.

This clonotype was obtained from a man aged 40-49 years with Graves' hyperthyroidism. The chain is made from TRBV11-2 and TRBJ2-3, with TRBD2 perhaps the D gene, on 6 matching bases. Sequencing was performed on blood. The base sequence is TGTGCCAGCAGCTTTCGCGGGGCCTCTAGCACAGATACGCAGTATTTT. This gives the protein CASSFRGASSTDTQYF.